A single sample gave rise to the 32 T cell receptor beta chains below, sequenced in a study of identical twins. A single record per CDR3 protein comes from TCRdb applying MiXCR to the 5' RACE reads. The sample records over 200,000 distinct CDR3 sequences, approximately 10% being singletons. Material for sequencing was memory T cells sorted from blood. The receptors originated from a man aged 45-65 years in good health.

J is TRBJ2-6 and V is TRBV3-1, with D possibly TRBD1 on 6 matching bases. V lost 5 bases and J lost 0, with 8 bases in between. CDR1 is LGHDT, CDR2 YNNKEL, per germline (reference sequence). The CDR3 length is 15 residues. CDR3 region: CASSARGSGANVLTF. The DNA for the CDR3 is TGTGCCAGCAGCGCCAGGGGCTCTGGGGCCAACGTCCTGACTTTC. The variable domain in full, completed from reference TRBV3-1 and TRBJ2-6, reads DTAVSQTPKYLVTQMGNDKSIKCEQNLGHDTMYWYKQDSKKFLKIMFSYNNKELIINETVPNRFSPKSPDKAHLNLHINSLELGDSAVYFCASSARGSGANVLTFGAGSRLTVL.

In this sample, this clonotype turned up a few times. V usage is TRBV11-2 and J usage is TRBJ1-1, with D maybe TRBD1 (6 bases). Germline CDR1 is SGHAT and CDR2 is FQNNGV. The V and J ends lost 5 bases and 1 base respectively, with 14 bases between them. This CDR3 is built from 15 residues. The CDR3 loop reads CASSRTAGANTEAFF. CDR3 nucleotides: TGTGCCAGCAGCCGAACCGCAGGGGCGAACACTGAAGCTTTCTTT.

This clonotype was counted many times. The chain couples TRBV27 to TRBJ2-1; the D gene is possibly TRBD1 (6 bases). The germline CDR1 and CDR2 sequences are MNHEY and SMNVEV (reference sequence). Trimming shortened V by 8 bases and J by 0 bases, and 17 bases separated the two germline ends. The CDR3 is made up of 16 amino acids. CDR3 sequence reads: CASGGQQVSSYNEQFF. CDR3 nucleotide sequence: TGTGCCAGCGGGGGCCAGCAGGTTTCCTCCTACAATGAGCAGTTCTTC.

Only a few counts were recorded for this clonotype. This CDR3 reads CSARRTGINSEQYF. As DNA, the CDR3 is TGCAGTGCCAGAAGGACAGGGATTAACTCCGAGCAGTACTTC. V usage is TRBV20-1 and J usage is TRBJ2-7, with TRBD1 matching 8 bases. The CDR3 runs to 14 residues. CDR1 DFQATT and CDR2 SNEGSKA come from the germline V gene (reference sequence). The junction had 13 bases not matched to a gene; V was cut back by 6 bases and J by 6 bases.

This clonotype was counted between two and nine times. The chain uses TRBV24-1 and TRBJ2-5, with 9 bases lining up with TRBD2. The J segment lost 4 bases and the V segment lost 7 bases, leaving 3 bases of the junction unmatched. The germline V gene encodes CDR1 KGHDR and CDR2 SFDVKD. This CDR3 region has 13 residues. The CDR3 here is CATRSAGGETQYF. DNA for the CDR3: TGTGCCACCAGATCAGCGGGAGGAGAGACCCAGTACTTC.

This clonotype was seen many times. This sequence joins TRBV29-1 and TRBJ2-7, with D uncertain. Trimming removed 4 bases at V and 3 bases at J, with 10 bases between. Germline-derived CDR1 and CDR2 are SQVTM and ANQGSEA. This CDR3 is built from 12 residues. The CDR3 sequence is CSVGEISYEQYF. The DNA of the CDR3 is TGCAGCGTTGGAGAAATTAGCTACGAGCAGTACTTC.

This clonotype was observed many times. V and J are TRBV11-2 and TRBJ2-3; perhaps TRBD2 as D (5 bases). The CDR3 runs to 14 residues. In germline, CDR1 is SGHAT, CDR2 FQNNGV. The germline V and J ends were trimmed by 6 bases and 8 bases, with 18 bases remaining between them. CDR3 DNA sequence: TGTGCCAGCAGTTCGACGGGGTTTTTCTCTACGCAGTATTTT. Amino acid sequence: CASSSTGFFSTQYF.

Many counts were recorded for this clonotype. The V gene is TRBV12-3 or TRBV12-4, the J gene TRBJ2-2, with 9 bases fitting TRBD1. The CDR3 length is 14 residues. The ends lost 8 bases at V and 10 bases at J; junction bases unmatched: 11. CDR3 protein: CASGGQGPGAELFF. For the CDR3, the DNA is TGTGCCAGCGGGGGACAGGGCCCCGGTGCGGAGCTGTTTTTT.

The table lists this clonotype with many counts. This chain links TRBV5-1 with TRBJ1-4; 8 bases align to TRBD1. CDR1 SGHRS and CDR2 YFSETQ come from the germline V gene. There are 15 residues in the CDR3. V dropped 5 bases and J dropped 2; count of bases not matched to a gene: 5. The CDR3 is CASRGTGGTNEKLFF. DNA of the CDR3: TGCGCCAGCAGAGGGACAGGTGGCACTAATGAAAAACTGTTTTTT.

This clonotype was observed many times. This chain links TRBV5-8 with TRBJ1-5, with no clear D. This CDR3 is built from 15 residues. Germline CDR1 and CDR2: SGHTS and YDEGEE. Trimming stripped 1 base from V and 4 bases from J, with 12 bases between. The CDR3 nucleotides read TGTGCCAGCAGCTTGACAGTGCGTCGAAATCAGCCCCAGCATTTT. Amino acids: CASSLTVRRNQPQHF.

This clonotype was seen a few times. The chain has TRBV4-2 and TRBJ2-7; possibly TRBD1 or TRBD2 for D (5 bases each). Germline V gene lookup returns CDR1 LGHNA and CDR2 YNFKEQ. The V and J ends lost 3 bases and 3 bases respectively, with 18 bases between them. This CDR3 is built from 16 residues. Here the CDR3 reads CASSQRAQGIIYEQYF. The CDR3 DNA sequence: TGTGCCAGCAGCCAGAGGGCTCAGGGAATTATCTACGAGCAGTACTTC.

The chain recombines TRBV10-2 with TRBJ2-7; tentatively, D is TRBD2 (5 bases). Germline CDR1 WSHSY, CDR2 SAAADI. This CDR3 comprises 18 residues. Trimming left V 1 base short and J 2 bases short, with 21 bases between. CDR3 nucleotide sequence: TGCGCCAGCAGTGAGTACGGCGGGTCCTCCCCTACAACCTACGAGCAGTACTTC. This gives the protein CASSEYGGSSPTTYEQYF.

This clonotype occurred many times. The gene calls are TRBV10-3 and TRBJ2-2; D remains unclear. Trimming removed 9 bases from V and 0 bases from J, with 14 bases in between. The CDR3 spans 15 residues. From germline, CDR1 is ENHRY and CDR2 SYGVKD. As DNA, the CDR3 is TGTGCCATGTCGTCCATCGGCCCGAACACCGGGGAGCTGTTTTTT. This encodes CAMSSIGPNTGELFF.

This clonotype appeared many times. The gene calls are TRBV20-1 and TRBJ1-6; no clear D. The V end lost 6 bases, the J end lost 14 bases, and 14 bases lay between the germline ends. The CDR3 has 11 residues. The germline V gene encodes CDR1 DFQATT and CDR2 SNEGSKA (reference sequence). This CDR3 reads CSAIAEPTLHF. As DNA, the CDR3 is TGCAGTGCCATCGCGGAGCCGACCCTCCACTTT.

The sample holds many counts of this clonotype. The chain has TRBV20-1 and TRBJ2-7; 7 bases line up with TRBD1. The CDR3 covers 14 residues. V lost 3 bases and J lost 2; bases outside the gene matches: 7. Looked up from germline, CDR1 is DFQATT and CDR2 is SNEGSKA (reference sequence). The CDR3 bases are TGCAGTGCTAGGACCCCCGGGACAGCCTACGAGCAGTACTTC. It encodes CSARTPGTAYEQYF.

This rearrangement joins TRBV23-1 to TRBJ2-7, with D perhaps given as TRBD1 or TRBD2 (5 bases each). TRBV23-1 is assigned to the ORF class and has an uncertain function. Deletions cut 3 bases from V and 5 bases from J, with 14 bases between. There are 14 residues in the CDR3. The CDR3 sequence is CASSHEGIIDEQYF. For the CDR3, the DNA is TGCGCCAGCAGTCATGAGGGGATAATCGACGAGCAGTACTTC.

The table lists this clonotype with a few counts. This chain links TRBV28 with TRBJ2-3; D unclear. Germline V CDR1 and CDR2: MDHEN, SYDVKM. V was cut by 6 bases and J by 2 bases, with 12 bases left in between. The CDR3 is 14 residues long. The CDR3 DNA is TGTGCCAGCAGAAGATTCGGTTACACAGATACGCAGTATTTT. Protein: CASRRFGYTDTQYF.

This clonotype was observed many times. The V call is TRBV20-1, the J call TRBJ2-7, with a possible D match to TRBD1 (6 bases). Between the trimmed V and J ends, which lost 3 bases and 9 bases, there was a span of 18 bases. Germline V lookup: CDR1 DFQATT, CDR2 SNEGSKA (reference sequence). The CDR3 extends over 13 amino acids. CDR3 amino acids: CSASQGHREGQYF. The CDR3 nucleotides are TGCAGTGCTAGTCAAGGTCACAGGGAAGGGCAGTACTTC.

In DNA form, the CDR3 reads TGTGCCAGCACCAGGACAGGGCTTCTCCTCGAGCAGTACTTC. This sequence encodes CASTRTGLLLEQYF. The J gene is TRBJ2-7, the V gene TRBV12-3 or TRBV12-4, with TRBD1 matching 8 bases. Losses at the gene ends were 7 bases for V and 6 bases for J; bases not matched to a gene: 11. The length of the CDR3 is 14 residues.

CDR3 nucleotides: TGTGCCAGCAGCTTAGGGGCACCAGAGAACTATGGCTACACCTTC. This encodes CASSLGAPENYGYTF. The genes are TRBV7-9 and TRBJ1-2; D is unresolved. Germline V gene lookup returns CDR1 SEHNR and CDR2 FQNEAQ (reference sequence). The CDR3 extends over 15 amino acids. The V end was cut by 1 base, the J end by 2 bases, with 11 bases between.

There are many counts of this clonotype. The DNA of the CDR3 is TGTGCCAGCAGCCCCTGGGACCCAGGGCGCGACACTGAAGCTTTCTTT. Amino acid sequence: CASSPWDPGRDTEAFF. V usage is TRBV5-5 and J usage is TRBJ1-1, with D maybe TRBD1 (5 bases). In germline, CDR1 is SGHKS, CDR2 YYEKEE (reference sequence). The CDR3 contains 16 residues. V was shortened by 4 bases and J by 3 bases, with 19 bases between the two germline ends.

This clonotype has just a few counts. V is TRBV6-6 and J is TRBJ2-5; 8 bases fit TRBD2. Per the germline V gene, CDR1 is MNHNY and CDR2 is SVGAGI (reference sequence). Trimming removed 6 bases from V and 5 bases from J; junction bases left unmatched: 5. This CDR3 comprises 13 residues. CDR3 bases: TGTGCCAGCAGGGTGACTAGCGTGGAGACCCAGTACTTC. This codes for CASRVTSVETQYF.

The rearrangement uses TRBV20-1 and TRBJ2-3, with 9 bases that match TRBD2. This CDR3 has 15 amino acids. CDR1 is DFQATT, CDR2 SNEGSKA, per germline (reference sequence). V gave up 0 bases and J gave up 1 base; unmatched junction bases: 2. This CDR3 is CSARDGGGGTDTQYF. The CDR3, as DNA: TGCAGTGCTAGAGATGGCGGGGGGGGCACAGATACGCAGTATTTT.

This clonotype was picked up many times. This chain uses TRBV7-3 with TRBJ2-1, with TRBD1 as a possible D gene (6 bases). The length of the CDR3 is 13 residues. The germline CDR1 and CDR2 sequences are SGHTA and FQGTGA. The V and J ends lost 3 bases and 6 bases respectively, with 9 bases between them. CDR3 sequence (DNA): TGTGCCAGCAGCTTCACAGGGATCAATGAGCAGTTCTTC. Residues: CASSFTGINEQFF.

This clonotype was seen repeatedly, ten times or more. The gene calls are TRBV25-1 and TRBJ1-2, with 7 positions matching TRBD1. This CDR3 contains 14 residues. The J segment lost 3 bases and the V segment lost 1 base, leaving 2 bases of the junction unmatched. The germline V gene has CDR1 MGHDK and CDR2 SYGVNS. DNA for the CDR3: TGTGCCAGCAGTGAATGGGACAGATACTATGGCTACACCTTC. It is translated as CASSEWDRYYGYTF.

This clonotype has a count of ten or more. The chain links TRBV5-1 to TRBJ1-1; perhaps TRBD1 as D (5 bases). The V gene lost 4 bases and the J gene lost 3 bases, with 10 bases spanning the gap. The CDR3 runs 13 residues. Germline-derived CDR1 and CDR2 are SGHRS and YFSETQ. The CDR3 bases are TGCGCCAGCAGCGTTATGACAGACACTGAAGCTTTCTTT. Translation: CASSVMTDTEAFF.

CDR3 loop: CASSLSSAKETQYF. The CDR3 coding sequence is TGTGCCAGCAGTTTATCGTCGGCAAAAGAGACCCAGTACTTC. The chain recombines TRBV27 with TRBJ2-5; D not resolved. CDR1 and CDR2 (germline): MNHEY, SMNVEV (reference sequence). V lost 0 bases to trimming and J lost 3 bases, with 8 bases between them. The length of the CDR3 is 14 residues.

This clonotype was seen many times. The junction differs from germline at one of its ends, possibly a read error. The chain couples TRBV15 to TRBJ1-5; a weak D match, TRBD1 (5 bases). Germline V CDR1 and CDR2: LNHNV, YYDKDF (reference sequence). This CDR3 region has 16 residues. The CDR3: CATSGDLSGWGQPQHF. The CDR3 DNA is TGTGCCACCAGCGGAGACCTTTCAGGGTGGGGGCAGCCCCAGCATTTT.

This clonotype has at least ten counts. The chain has TRBV14 and TRBJ2-3; TRBD1 matches at 9 bases. From germline, CDR1 is SGHDN and CDR2 FVKESK. This CDR3 spans 15 amino acids. The V and J ends lost 3 bases and 5 bases, in that order; junction bases with no gene match: 6. The CDR3 here is CASSHILDRGDTQYF. The CDR3 coding sequence is TGTGCCAGCAGCCATATCCTGGACAGGGGAGATACGCAGTATTTT.

The rearrangement links TRBV10-3 to TRBJ1-1; D might be TRBD1 (6 bases). CDR1 and CDR2 (germline): ENHRY, SYGVKD. V lost 11 bases to trimming and J lost 8 bases, with 21 bases between them. The CDR3 has 13 amino acids. The CDR3 region is CASTLQGGEEAFF. The CDR3, as DNA: TGTGCCTCAACCCTACAGGGTGGGGAAGAAGCTTTCTTT.

This chain uses TRBV19 with TRBJ2-1, with D hard to call. The CDR3 contains 13 residues. The germline V gene encodes CDR1 LNHDA and CDR2 SQIVND (reference sequence). Trimming pared 3 bases from V and 5 bases from J, leaving 8 bases between. The CDR3, as DNA: TGTGCCAGTAGTATGAGAGAAAACAATGAGCAGTTCTTC. Its protein is CASSMRENNEQFF.

Ten or more counts support this clonotype. The DNA for the CDR3 is TGTGCCAGCTCGCCAGAATGGAGCTCCTACGAGCAGTACTTC. Its protein is CASSPEWSSYEQYF. The chain joins TRBV18 to TRBJ2-7; D unclear. The germline V gene encodes CDR1 KGHSH and CDR2 LQKENI. Deletions cut 6 bases from V and 0 bases from J, with 12 bases between. CDR3 length: 14 amino acids.